This T cell receptor (beta chain) was documented in a study of OX40 agonist ivuxolimab in advanced cancers. Across the study: Patients were dosed with the agonistic anti-OX40 (CD134) antibody ivuxolimab.

Clones were sequenced by immunoSEQ multiplex PCR, and TCRdb holds only the in-frame ones, with some missing. Of under 40,000 clones in the sample, roughly nine tenths were seen once. Per germline, CDR1 MDHEN and CDR2 SYDVKM. The CDR3 has 13 residues. V dropped 4 bases and J dropped 8 bases, with 12 bases sitting between them. This specimen consisted of CD4+ or CD8+ T cells sorted from blood, obtained in a trial of the OX40 agonist ivuxolimab. The receptor's source is an adult with an advanced solid tumor such as melanoma, head and neck, liver or kidney cancer. The chain joins TRBV28 to TRBJ1-5; no definite D call. CDR3 nucleotide sequence: TGTGCCAGCAGTTCGATAGCTGGGGAGCCCCAGCATTTT. As protein: CASSSIAGEPQHF.